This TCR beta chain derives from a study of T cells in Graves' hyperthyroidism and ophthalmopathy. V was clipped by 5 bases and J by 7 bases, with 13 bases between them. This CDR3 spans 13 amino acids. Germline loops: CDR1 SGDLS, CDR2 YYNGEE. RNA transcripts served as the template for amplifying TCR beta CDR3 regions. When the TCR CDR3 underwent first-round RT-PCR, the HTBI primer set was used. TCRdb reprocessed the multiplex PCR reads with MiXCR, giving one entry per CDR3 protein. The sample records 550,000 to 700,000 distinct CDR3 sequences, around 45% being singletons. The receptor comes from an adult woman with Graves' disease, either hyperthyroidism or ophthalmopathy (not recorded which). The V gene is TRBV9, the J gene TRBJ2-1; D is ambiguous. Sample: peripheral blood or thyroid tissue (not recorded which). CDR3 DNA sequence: TGTGCCAGCAGGGACGGGTATTGGAATGAGCAGTTCTTC. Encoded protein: CASRDGYWNEQFF.